Listed here are 17 T cell receptor beta chains from one sample, sequenced in a study of glioma-infiltrating T cells after dendritic cell vaccination. TCRdb keeps only in-frame clones here, not all; method: immunoSEQ multiplex PCR. The data contain roughly 85,000 clones, roughly 85% of them singletons. Time point of the sample: after dendritic cell vaccination, including at tumor progression/relapse. This specimen consisted of blood, obtained after dendritic cell vaccination. The receptors shown here come from a human donor with glioblastoma.

The rearrangement uses TRBV19 and TRBJ2-1; D not certain. Germline CDR1 LNHDA, CDR2 SQIVND (reference sequence). Trimming pared 4 bases from V and 0 bases from J, leaving 13 bases between. This CDR3 contains 16 residues. DNA of the CDR3: TGTGCCAGTAGTAAGCGTAGTGGCCTCTCCTACAATGAGCAGTTCTTC. Translation: CASSKRSGLSYNEQFF. Combining the CDR3 with reference TRBV19 and TRBJ2-1 gives the whole variable domain DGGITQSPKYLFRKEGQNVTLSCEQNLNHDAMYWYRQDPGQGLRLIYYSQIVNDFQKGDIAEGYSVSREKKESFPLTVTSAQKNPTAFYLCASSKRSGLSYNEQFFGPGTRLTVL.

V and J are TRBV7-2 and TRBJ2-5; perhaps TRBD2 as D (5 bases). This CDR3 region has 14 residues. Germline V gene sequence: CDR1 SGHTA, CDR2 FQGNSA. Between the trimmed V and J ends, which lost 0 bases and 5 bases, there was a span of 10 bases. Written as DNA, the CDR3 is TGTGCCAGCAGCTTAGCCGGGATGAGTGAGACCCAGTACTTC. Translated, it gives CASSLAGMSETQYF.

The chain carries TRBV9 and TRBJ2-7; weak D call: TRBD1 (6 bases). The CDR3 contains 14 residues. The ends were cut back, 0 bases at V and 2 bases at J, with 9 bases in the middle. Germline lookup yields CDR1 SGDLS and CDR2 YYNGEE. In DNA form, the CDR3 reads TGTGCCAGCAGCGTAGAGGGGGACCCCTACGAGCAGTACTTC. Protein: CASSVEGDPYEQYF.

V and J are TRBV21-1 and TRBJ2-3; TRBD2, as called in the table, went unchecked against the DNA. TRBV21-1 is a recognized pseudogene. The CDR3 extends over 13 amino acids. Here the CDR3 reads CASTGLGTDTQYF. The DNA for the CDR3 is TGTGCCAGCACTGGACTGGGCACAGATACGCAGTATTTT.

J is TRBJ2-2 and V is TRBV5-4; 7 nucleotides agree with TRBD2. The CDR3 has 16 amino acids. Trimming removed 4 bases from V and 0 bases from J; junction bases left unmatched: 6. In germline, CDR1 is SGHNT, CDR2 YYREEE (reference sequence). DNA of the CDR3: TGTGCCAGCAGCCCCCCCGGGACTACGAACACCGGGGAGCTGTTTTTT. Translated, it gives CASSPPGTTNTGELFF.

The J gene is TRBJ1-1, the V gene TRBV9; D is unresolved. Germline V gene lookup returns CDR1 SGDLS and CDR2 YYNGEE. V shed 4 bases and J shed 5 bases, with 12 bases lying between them. The CDR3 has 13 amino acids. Written as DNA, the CDR3 is TGTGCCAGCAGCTTAGGAGGCTCAACTGAAGCTTTCTTT. As protein: CASSLGGSTEAFF.

The chain uses TRBV29-1 and TRBJ2-3; the match to TRBD2 covers 8 bases. Germline CDR1 reads SQVTM; CDR2 reads ANQGSEA. J gave up 4 bases and V 6 bases, and 12 bases lay outside the gene matches. CDR3 length: 15 amino acids. In nucleotides, the CDR3 is TGCAGCGTGGCTGGGGGGGCGGGAGGCGCAGATACGCAGTATTTT. This sequence encodes CSVAGGAGGADTQYF.

This clone was detected once. This chain uses TRBV5-1 with TRBJ2-5; TRBD1 matches 8 bases. There are 18 residues in the CDR3. Looked up from germline, CDR1 is SGHRS and CDR2 is YFSETQ. Trimming took 1 base from V and 1 from J; bases not matched to a gene: 12. CDR3 DNA sequence: TGCGCCAGCAGCTTGTATCGGGACAGGAAATTATTCCAAGAGACCCAGTACTTC. It is translated as CASSLYRDRKLFQETQYF.

This clone showed up just once. The rearrangement links TRBV6-1 to TRBJ2-5; 8 nucleotides line up with TRBD1. Unmatched junction bases numbered 18, after V lost 4 bases and J lost 5 bases. CDR3 length equals 18 residues. CDR1 is MNHNS, CDR2 SASEGT, per germline. CDR3 amino acids: CASSGLGLRGRDRETQYF. DNA for the CDR3: TGTGCCAGCAGTGGACTAGGATTAAGGGGGCGGGACAGGGAGACCCAGTACTTC.

The J gene is TRBJ2-7, the V gene TRBV6-5; weak D call: TRBD1 (6 bases). The germline V and J ends were trimmed by 8 bases and 8 bases, with 13 bases remaining between them. Germline-derived CDR1 and CDR2 are MNHEY and SVGAGI. This CDR3 is built from 11 residues. The CDR3 nucleotides are TGTGCCAGCGCCCTACAGGGAAAGCAGTACTTC. It yields the protein CASALQGKQYF.

CDR3 residues: CASSLSDRGKQYF. The DNA for the CDR3 is TGTGCCAGCAGCCTCTCGGACAGGGGGAAGCAGTACTTC. V and J are TRBV11-3 and TRBJ2-7, with 10 bases lining up with TRBD1. V lost 5 bases to trimming and J lost 8 bases; unmatched junction nucleotides: 6. This CDR3 is built from 13 residues. Looked up from germline, CDR1 is SGHNT and CDR2 is YENEEA.

The chain couples TRBV2 to TRBJ2-7; D might be TRBD1 (6 bases). V was trimmed by 5 bases and J by 3 bases, leaving 8 bases between them. Germline lookup yields CDR1 SNHLY and CDR2 FYNNEI. This CDR3 spans 12 amino acids. CDR3 residues: CASSQGFYEQYF. Here the CDR3 DNA reads TGTGCCAGCAGTCAGGGGTTCTACGAGCAGTACTTC.

The chain is built from TRBV6-1 and TRBJ2-1; a weak D match, TRBD2 (5 bases). Germline lookup yields CDR1 MNHNS and CDR2 SASEGT. The CDR3 is made up of 18 amino acids. The V and J ends lost 0 bases and 1 base respectively, with 16 bases between them. CDR3 bases: TGTGCCAGCAGTGAAGCAGATCGGAACCAGCGGTCCTACAATGAGCAGTTCTTC. Encoded protein: CASSEADRNQRSYNEQFF.

This clone appeared a single time. This chain connects TRBV7-2 to TRBJ1-2, with TRBD1 matching 8 bases. From germline, CDR1 is SGHTA and CDR2 FQGNSA. The J segment lost 3 bases and the V segment lost 2 bases, leaving 11 bases of the junction unmatched. This CDR3 region has 17 residues. CDR3 residues: CASSLSPSYRGDYGYTF. CDR3 sequence (DNA): TGTGCCAGCAGCTTATCCCCCTCTTACAGGGGGGACTATGGCTACACCTTC. The full variable domain, completed using reference TRBV7-2 and TRBJ1-2, is GAGVSQSPSNKVTEKGKDVELRCDPISGHTALYWYRQSLGQGLEFLIYFQGNSAPDKSGLPSDRFSAERTGGSVSTLTIQRTQQEDSAVYLCASSLSPSYRGDYGYTFGSGTRLTVV.

As DNA, the CDR3 is TGTGCCACCAGCGATCCACCGGGGAGGTCGGACCAAGAGACCCAGTACTTC. This codes for CATSDPPGRSDQETQYF. V usage is TRBV15 and J usage is TRBJ2-5, with D possibly matching TRBD2 (6 bases). The CDR3 loop spans 17 amino acids. In germline, CDR1 is LNHNV, CDR2 YYDKDF (reference sequence). V shed 5 bases and J shed 0 bases, with 19 bases lying between them. The full variable domain, rest sourced from reference TRBV15 and TRBJ2-5, is DAMVIQNPRYQVTQFGKPVTLSCSQTLNHNVMYWYQQKSSQAPKLLFHYYDKDFNNEADTPDNFQSRRPNTSFCFLDIRSPGLGDTAMYLCATSDPPGRSDQETQYFGPGTRLLVL.

This sequence joins TRBV19 and TRBJ2-4, with D perhaps matching TRBD1 (6 bases). The germline gives CDR1 LNHDA, CDR2 SQIVND (reference sequence). This CDR3 region has 16 residues. V was pared by 0 bases and J by 6 bases, with 15 bases between. CDR3 in DNA: TGTGCCAGTAGTATAGATCCAAAGGGGGTTCCAAACATTCAGTACTTC. It is translated as CASSIDPKGVPNIQYF.

The chain couples TRBV28 to TRBJ2-7; D might be TRBD1 (6 bases). Germline CDR1 MDHEN, CDR2 SYDVKM. Trimming stripped 3 bases from V and 3 bases from J, with 9 bases between. The CDR3 contains 13 residues. CDR3 coding DNA: TGTGCCAGCAGTTTCAAACAGGGCTACGAGCAGTACTTC. Amino acid sequence: CASSFKQGYEQYF.